Described below is a single TCR beta chain sequence and its context. Every one of the donors was a Caucasian adult that lived in Nashville, Tennessee. CDR3 size: 15 residues. Between the trimmed V and J ends, which lost 4 bases and 4 bases, there was a span of 16 bases. Germline values: CDR1 LNHDA, CDR2 SQIVND (reference sequence). This specimen belongs to a study of shared clonotypes between healthy human individuals. About the study: Each donor had three CD4 naive, three CD4 memory, two CD8 naive and one CD8 memory plate.

Replicate PCRs from sorted subsets contained roughly 220 ng DNA, which is 29,000 or so T cell genomes. Libraries were prepared by immunoSEQ multiplex PCR; TCRdb keeps only in-frame clonotypes and omits some of them. The table shows approximately 640,000 clones, with more than 70% occurring only once. The source of this sequence is a woman younger than 45 in good health. Sequencing used memory CD4+ T cells sorted from blood. Subset denoted: CD45RA-negative fraction. The J gene is TRBJ1-2, the V gene TRBV19, with D perhaps matching TRBD1 (6 bases). The CDR3 DNA reads TGTGCCAGTAGTAAGGTCGTGGACAGCCTCTATGGCTACACCTTC. Amino acid sequence: CASSKVVDSLYGYTF.